Presented here are 28 T cell receptor beta chains from one specimen sequenced in a study of T cells in Graves' hyperthyroidism and ophthalmopathy. RNA transcripts gave rise to amplified TCR beta CDR3 regions. HTBI primers were the set used in a first-round RT-PCR of the TCR CDR3. TCRdb re-analysed the multiplex PCR reads in MiXCR, keeping a single row per CDR3 protein. Here the sample spans hundreds of thousands of distinct CDR3 sequences, around 40% being singletons. The material sequenced was blood. The receptor set was obtained from a woman aged 40 to 50 with Graves' hyperthyroidism.

The chain combines TRBV9 with TRBJ1-3; D gene unclear. Germline V gene sequence: CDR1 SGDLS, CDR2 YYNGEE. The V and J ends lost 5 bases and 0 bases respectively, with 18 bases between them. The CDR3 runs 17 residues. The CDR3 region is CASRPSGGGHSGNTIYF. CDR3 in DNA: TGTGCCAGCAGACCTTCGGGAGGCGGCCACTCTGGAAACACCATATATTTT.

The chain recombines TRBV12-3 or TRBV12-4 with TRBJ1-1; 8 bases match TRBD1. The CDR3 runs 15 residues. Trimming cost V 10 bases and J 4 bases; bases outside gene matches: 14. CDR3 nucleotide sequence: TGTGCCACCTCCGGAGTTCAGGGGGCGACCACTGAAGCTTTCTTT. It yields the protein CATSGVQGATTEAFF.

With regard to this clonotype: Being one base from a much bigger clone, this may be a read error. The rearrangement joins TRBV15 to TRBJ1-5, with D tentatively TRBD1 (5 bases). V lost 8 bases and J lost 4, with 15 bases in between. Per the germline V gene, CDR1 is LNHNV and CDR2 is YYDKDF (reference sequence). CDR3 size: 14 residues. Here the CDR3 reads CATEKGRENQPQHF. The CDR3 bases are TGTGCCACCGAAAAGGGCAGGGAGAATCAGCCCCAGCATTTT.

Details on this clonotype: A much larger clone lies one base from this, so it may be a read error. The rearrangement joins TRBV13 to TRBJ1-2; D remains unclear. CDR1 PRHDT and CDR2 FYEKMQ come from the germline V gene (reference sequence). The CDR3 spans 14 residues. As DNA, the CDR3 is TGTGCCAGCAACTTACGGGGATCTAACTATGGCTACACCTTC. It encodes CASNLRGSNYGYTF. The full variable domain, with the rest looked up from reference TRBV13 and TRBJ1-2, is AAGVIQSPRHLIKEKRETATLKCYPIPRHDTVYWYQQGPGQDPQFLISFYEKMQSDKGSIPDRFSAQQFSDYHSELNMSSLELGDSALYFCASNLRGSNYGYTFGSGTRLTVV.

Details on this clonotype: Possible read error: a much larger clone is one base away. This rearrangement joins TRBV6-4 to TRBJ2-2, with D perhaps matching TRBD2 (5 bases). The CDR3 has 12 residues. Looked up from germline, CDR1 is MRHNA and CDR2 is SNTAGT. The CDR3 spells CASSINTGELLF. The CDR3 DNA follows: TGTGCCAGCAGTATAAACACCGGGGAGCTGCTTTTT.

A remark on this clonotype: At one boundary the junction diverges from the germline segment, which might be a read error. The chain has TRBV7-2 and TRBJ2-7; the match to TRBD1 covers 7 bases. The germline V gene has CDR1 SGHTA and CDR2 FQGNSA. CDR3 length: 15 amino acids. The CDR3 DNA reads TGCGCCAGCAGCCAAGTGGCGACAGGGCCCTACGAGCAGTACTTC. Its protein product is CASSQVATGPYEQYF.

The chain is built from TRBV4-1 and TRBJ1-2, with 8 positions matching TRBD1. Germline V CDR1 and CDR2: MGHRA, YSYEKL. The CDR3 contains 14 residues. The V and J ends lost 0 bases and 8 bases, in that order; junction bases with no gene match: 5. The CDR3 protein is CASSQDRGRNGYTF. The CDR3 nucleotides read TGCGCCAGCAGCCAAGACAGGGGGCGAAACGGCTACACCTTC.

This clonotype came up a few times. The chain has TRBV4-3 and TRBJ1-2, with 9 bases lining up with TRBD1. Trimming removed 2 bases from V and 5 bases from J; junction bases left unmatched: 6. Germline V gives CDR1 LGHNA, CDR2 YSLEER. CDR3 length: 15 amino acids. DNA of the CDR3: TGCGCCAGCAGCCAATCCGGGACAGGGAAATATGGCTACACCTTC. As protein: CASSQSGTGKYGYTF.

The chain recombines TRBV20-1 with TRBJ2-2; no firm D call. V was clipped by 0 bases and J by 0 bases, with 8 bases between them. This CDR3 is 15 amino acids long. Germline assignment: CDR1 DFQATT and CDR2 SNEGSKA (reference sequence). This chain's CDR3 is CSARDRFSNTGELFF. For the CDR3, the DNA is TGCAGTGCTAGAGACAGGTTTTCGAACACCGGGGAGCTGTTTTTT.

About this clonotype: A much larger clone lies a single base off, so this may be a read error. The gene calls are TRBV7-8 and TRBJ1-5, with 8 nucleotides matching TRBD1. Trimming removed 7 bases from V and 2 bases from J; junction bases left unmatched: 16. This CDR3 contains 18 residues. From germline, CDR1 is SGHVS and CDR2 FQNEAQ. The CDR3 nucleotides read TGTGCCAGCAACAGAGGGACAGGTTCCCAGACCGGCAATCAGCCCCAGCATTTT. Its protein product is CASNRGTGSQTGNQPQHF.

This clonotype was counted once. The chain combines TRBV7-2 with TRBJ1-1, with a weak D call TRBD1 (5 bases). This CDR3 contains 14 residues. Trimming removed 5 bases from V and 8 bases from J, with 18 bases in between. Germline CDR1 reads SGHTA; CDR2 reads FQGNSA. As DNA, the CDR3 is TGTGCCAGCAGCCCTCGGGGGAACGGGGCCGAAGCTTTCTTT. Protein: CASSPRGNGAEAFF.

This clonotype appeared once. DNA for the CDR3: TGTGCCATCAGTCAATTGGACAGTCAGGAGACCCAGTACTTC. Translating gives CAISQLDSQETQYF. This sequence joins TRBV10-3 and TRBJ2-5; D might be TRBD1 (6 bases). CDR3 size: 14 residues. V was trimmed by 5 bases and J by 5 bases, leaving 15 bases between them. Looked up from germline, CDR1 is ENHRY and CDR2 is SYGVKD.

The rearrangement links TRBV6-5 to TRBJ1-5; TRBD1 matches at 10 bases. V shed 4 bases and J 2 bases; nucleotides not matched to a gene: 11. This CDR3 is 18 amino acids long. Germline CDR1 reads MNHEY; CDR2 reads SVGAGI. The DNA for the CDR3 is TGTGCCAGCAGTTCGTATCCGGGACAGGGGTTGGGCAATCAGCCCCAGCATTTT. Its protein is CASSSYPGQGLGNQPQHF.

This clonotype was found a few times. The chain links TRBV19 to TRBJ1-5; D gene uncertain. The V end was cut by 0 bases, the J end by 0 bases, with 15 bases between. The CDR3 is made up of 18 amino acids. The V gene's germline CDR1 is LNHDA and CDR2 SQIVND (reference sequence). The chain's CDR3 is CASSIDPPATYSNQPQHF. In DNA, the CDR3 is TGTGCCAGTAGTATAGATCCGCCCGCAACTTATAGCAATCAGCCCCAGCATTTT.

The chain combines TRBV4-3 with TRBJ2-7, with 8 bases matching TRBD1. The CDR3 loop spans 15 amino acids. Germline-derived CDR1 and CDR2 are LGHNA and YSLEER. V shed 4 bases, J shed 3 bases, and the junction held 8 bases outside the gene matches. CDR3 region: CASSPSRTGFYEQYF. The CDR3 DNA reads TGCGCCAGCAGCCCGTCCCGGACAGGGTTCTACGAGCAGTACTTC.

This clonotype was counted a few times. The CDR3 loop reads CASSPEKATGELFF. In DNA form, the CDR3 reads TGCGCCAGCAGCCCGGAGAAAGCCACCGGGGAGCTGTTTTTT. The V and J genes are TRBV4-3 and TRBJ2-2, with D uncertain. The CDR3 runs to 14 residues. CDR1 is LGHNA, CDR2 YSLEER, per germline. The ends were cut back, 4 bases at V and 4 bases at J, with 10 bases in the middle.

The chain links TRBV13 to TRBJ2-5; 12 nucleotides agree with TRBD2. Trimming took 5 bases from V and 2 from J; bases not matched to a gene: 6. There are 16 residues in the CDR3. Germline V gene lookup returns CDR1 PRHDT and CDR2 FYEKMQ (reference sequence). The CDR3 spells CASSKRTSGIQETQYF. For the CDR3, the DNA is TGTGCCAGCAGCAAGAGGACTAGCGGGATTCAAGAGACCCAGTACTTC.

A single count supports this clonotype. The chain uses TRBV28 and TRBJ1-2; no firm D call. Germline V gene sequence: CDR1 MDHEN, CDR2 SYDVKM. V lost 11 bases, J lost 6 bases, and 13 bases lay in between. The length of the CDR3 is 11 residues. The CDR3 loop is CAAARQDGYTF. The CDR3 nucleotides read TGTGCCGCGGCCCGTCAGGATGGCTACACCTTC.

About this clonotype itself: A much larger clone differs by one base, so this may be a read error. The chain employs TRBV9 and TRBJ1-3, with a possible D match to TRBD1 (6 bases). The length of the CDR3 is 15 residues. Per the germline V gene, CDR1 is SGDLS and CDR2 is YYNGEE. Written as DNA, the CDR3 is TGTGCCAGCAGCGTGACCGGGGGCTCTGGAAACGCCATATATTTT. Protein: CASSVTGGSGNAIYF.

The chain combines TRBV19 with TRBJ1-6; 8 positions match TRBD1. J was trimmed by 0 bases and V by 8 bases; bases with no gene match: 9. Germline loops: CDR1 LNHDA, CDR2 SQIVND (reference sequence). The CDR3 sequence is 17 residues long. CDR3 loop: CASRGQGRSSYNSPLHF. The CDR3 DNA is TGTGCCAGTCGCGGACAGGGACGGAGCTCCTATAATTCACCCCTCCACTTT.

The chain employs TRBV6-2 or TRBV6-3 and TRBJ1-6; TRBD1 aligns across 9 bases. CDR1 is MNHEY and CDR2 is SVGEGT in the germline V gene. The CDR3 consists of 15 residues. V was clipped by 5 bases and J by 8 bases; unmatched bases: 7. Here the CDR3 reads CASSPGTGQYSPLHF. The CDR3 DNA is TGTGCCAGCAGTCCCGGGACAGGGCAATATTCACCCCTCCACTTT.

Worth noting for this clonotype: A read error may explain this, as a much larger clone is one base away. The rearrangement links TRBV7-9 to TRBJ1-6; D perhaps matches TRBD1 (5 bases). V dropped 3 bases and J dropped 7 bases, with 13 bases sitting between them. The CDR3 consists of 15 residues. The V gene's germline CDR1 is SEHNR and CDR2 FQNEAQ (reference sequence). CDR3 in amino acids: CASSLGRTLNSPLHF. CDR3 bases: TGTGCCAGCAGCTTGGGGCGGACACTCAATTCACCCCTCCACTTT.

This clonotype was found many times. The chain joins TRBV24-1 to TRBJ1-5, with D maybe TRBD1 (6 bases). The CDR3 loop spans 16 amino acids. CDR1 is KGHDR, CDR2 SFDVKD, per germline. Trimming shortened V by 1 base and J by 4 bases, and 13 bases separated the two germline ends. CDR3 nucleotides: TGTGCCACCAGTGATTTACCGGGCAGGGGAAATCAGCCCCAGCATTTT. It translates to CATSDLPGRGNQPQHF.

This chain links TRBV12-3 or TRBV12-4 with TRBJ1-5, with D uncertain. V was clipped by 3 bases and J by 6 bases, with 15 bases between them. The CDR3 runs 15 residues. CDR3 sequence: CASSLGFGRRQPQHF. The CDR3 DNA sequence: TGTGCCAGCAGTTTGGGTTTTGGAAGGCGTCAGCCCCAGCATTTT.

The chain combines TRBV2 with TRBJ2-5; D might be TRBD1 (5 bases). V was shortened by 10 bases and J by 1 base, with 13 bases between the two germline ends. The CDR3 consists of 13 residues. The germline gives CDR1 SNHLY, CDR2 FYNNEI. This CDR3 is CATGIRVQETQYF. CDR3 bases: TGTGCCACAGGGATCAGGGTCCAAGAGACCCAGTACTTC. The whole variable domain, remainder taken from reference TRBV2 and TRBJ2-5, is EPEVTQTPSHQVTQMGQEVILRCVPISNHLYFYWYRQILGQKVEFLVSFYNNEISEKSEIFDDQFSVERPDGSNFTLKIRSTKLEDSAMYFCATGIRVQETQYFGPGTRLLVL.

This rearrangement joins TRBV15 to TRBJ2-7; D may match TRBD1 or TRBD2 (5 bases each). Germline-derived CDR1 and CDR2 are LNHNV and YYDKDF (reference sequence). The CDR3 consists of 14 residues. Trimming cost V 0 bases and J 7 bases, with 13 bases left between them. CDR3 sequence (DNA): TGTGCCACCAGCAGAGATGGGACCCTGGGTGAGCAGTACTTC. Its protein product is CATSRDGTLGEQYF.

This clonotype was seen repeatedly, ten times or more. V and J are TRBV2 and TRBJ1-3; TRBD1 matches 7 bases. CDR3 length: 15 amino acids. V shed 7 bases and J 2 bases; nucleotides not matched to a gene: 8. Germline values: CDR1 SNHLY, CDR2 FYNNEI. The CDR3 here is CASTPGQYPGNTIYF. DNA of the CDR3: TGTGCCAGCACCCCGGGACAGTACCCTGGAAACACCATATATTTT.

Only a few counts were recorded for this clonotype. The J gene is TRBJ2-5, the V gene TRBV4-2, with no clear D. The length of the CDR3 is 13 residues. V was shortened by 0 bases and J by 5 bases, with 7 bases between the two germline ends. Germline assignment: CDR1 LGHNA and CDR2 YNFKEQ. CDR3 residues: CASSQEKDETQYF. The DNA for the CDR3 is TGTGCCAGCAGCCAAGAAAAGGATGAGACCCAGTACTTC.